Below, 18 T cell receptor beta chains from the same sample are listed, as sequenced in a study of OX40 agonist ivuxolimab in advanced cancers. The repertoire was sequenced with immunoSEQ multiplex PCR; TCRdb's copy has only in-frame clones and lacks some. The table shows some 80,000 clones, with just under 95% occurring only once. The input for sequencing was CD4+ or CD8+ T cells sorted from blood, taken in a trial of the OX40 agonist ivuxolimab. These receptors were taken from an adult with an advanced solid tumor such as melanoma, head and neck, liver or kidney cancer.

The rearrangement joins TRBV28 to TRBJ1-5; D gene ambiguous. In germline, CDR1 is MDHEN, CDR2 SYDVKM. Trimming stripped 5 bases from V and 1 base from J, with 15 bases between. The CDR3 runs 16 residues. The CDR3 DNA reads as TGTGCCAGCAGTCCCCCGGCGGGCGCGAGCAATCAGCCCCAGCATTTT. This sequence encodes CASSPPAGASNQPQHF.

The gene calls are TRBV4-1 and TRBJ2-7; 10 bases match TRBD2. The germline CDR1 and CDR2 sequences are MGHRA and YSYEKL. The CDR3 spans 15 residues. With V trimmed by 4 bases and J by 5 bases, 8 bases remained unmatched. The CDR3, as DNA: TGCGCCAGCAGCCTAAACCCCCTAGCGGGAGACGAGCAGTACTTC. It codes for CASSLNPLAGDEQYF.

CDR3 in amino acids: CASSKGSGDGEQYF. CDR3 in DNA: TGTGCCAGCAGCAAAGGCTCAGGGGACGGCGAGCAGTACTTC. V gene TRBV21-1 combines with J gene TRBJ2-7; the table calls TRBD1, which could not be checked here. TRBV21-1 corresponds to a pseudogene. The CDR3 extends over 14 amino acids.

The gene calls are TRBV9 and TRBJ2-7; D is unclear. Germline V gene sequence: CDR1 SGDLS, CDR2 YYNGEE. V lost 0 bases to trimming and J lost 0 bases, with 4 bases between them. This CDR3 spans 13 amino acids. The CDR3 sequence is CASSVGISYEQYF. DNA of the CDR3: TGTGCCAGCAGCGTAGGGATCTCCTACGAGCAGTACTTC.

The rearrangement uses TRBV19 and TRBJ1-1; 7 bases match TRBD1. CDR3 length equals 14 residues. The junction had 5 bases not matched to a gene; V was cut back by 3 bases and J by 4 bases. The V gene's germline CDR1 is LNHDA and CDR2 SQIVND (reference sequence). DNA of the CDR3: TGTGCCAGTAGTATGAGGGGGGACAGCACTGAAGCTTTCTTT. Protein: CASSMRGDSTEAFF.

This clone was seen just once. The chain links TRBV23-1 to TRBJ1-1, with a possible D match to TRBD1 (5 bases). TRBV23-1 belongs to the ORF category, with a function that is uncertain. The CDR3 is made up of 16 amino acids. V lost 4 bases to trimming and J lost 0 bases, with 15 bases between them. The CDR3 region has the DNA TGCGCCAGCAGTCTGAAGGGGTCCCGCATGAACACTGAAGCTTTCTTT. Amino acids: CASSLKGSRMNTEAFF.

The chain is built from TRBV19 and TRBJ1-6; D is unclear. Germline V CDR1 and CDR2: LNHDA, SQIVND (reference sequence). Deletions cut 4 bases from V and 10 bases from J, with 11 bases between. The CDR3 is 13 residues long. CDR3 nucleotide sequence: TGTGCCAGTAGTACTGAGTTGGGATCACCCCTCCACTTT. The encoded protein is CASSTELGSPLHF.

CDR3 in amino acids: CASSSGQAATEKLFF. The CDR3 DNA reads TGTGCCAGCAGCTCGGGACAGGCGGCCACGGAAAAACTGTTTTTT. The rearrangement uses TRBV7-9 and TRBJ1-4; 8 bases are shared with TRBD1. V shed 4 bases, J shed 8 bases, and the junction held 9 bases outside the gene matches. There are 15 residues in the CDR3. CDR1 and CDR2 (germline): SEHNR, FQNEAQ (reference sequence).

The genes are TRBV21-1 and TRBJ2-1; the table's D call, TRBD1, has no DNA check behind it. TRBV21-1 is annotated as a pseudogene. The CDR3 contains 16 residues. The CDR3 loop is CASRTSLGTPLREQFF. Here the CDR3 DNA reads TGTGCCAGCAGGACCTCCCTGGGGACACCCTTGAGAGAGCAGTTCTTC.

A note on this clone: Other DNA sequences of this sample code for an identical CDR3. V is TRBV19 and J is TRBJ1-1; D is unclear. From germline, CDR1 is LNHDA and CDR2 SQIVND (reference sequence). V was trimmed by 6 bases and J by 8 bases, leaving 16 bases between them. The CDR3 runs to 13 residues. The CDR3 loop is CASSPSLGSEAFF. CDR3 nucleotide sequence: TGTGCCAGTAGCCCATCTCTGGGCTCAGAAGCTTTCTTT. Drawing the rest from reference TRBV19 and TRBJ1-1, the complete variable domain is DGGITQSPKYLFRKEGQNVTLSCEQNLNHDAMYWYRQDPGQGLRLIYYSQIVNDFQKGDIAEGYSVSREKKESFPLTVTSAQKNPTAFYLCASSPSLGSEAFFGQGTRLTVV.

The chain employs TRBV7-6 and TRBJ1-2, with D maybe TRBD1 (6 bases). Germline values: CDR1 SGHVS, CDR2 FNYEAQ. Deletions cut 5 bases from V and 0 bases from J, with 16 bases between. This CDR3 has 16 residues. The CDR3 loop reads CASSRTGNPTNYGYTF. CDR3 bases: TGTGCCAGCAGCAGAACAGGGAATCCTACTAACTATGGCTACACCTTC.

This clone was picked up one time. This CDR3 reads CASSQHIAGEGETQYF. CDR3 nucleotides: TGTGCCAGCAGCCAGCACATAGCGGGAGAGGGGGAGACCCAGTACTTC. The rearrangement uses TRBV4-2 and TRBJ2-5, with TRBD2 matching over 9 bases. Per germline, CDR1 LGHNA and CDR2 YNFKEQ. The trim removed 3 bases at V and 5 bases at J, leaving 10 bases unmatched. This CDR3 spans 16 amino acids.

The V and J genes are TRBV5-1 and TRBJ2-3, with 16 bases identical to TRBD2. This CDR3 spans 17 amino acids. CDR1 SGHRS and CDR2 YFSETQ come from the germline V gene. The V gene end was trimmed by 6 bases and the J gene end by 3 bases; junction bases not matched to a gene: 7. The CDR3 protein is CASTYLGLAGGTDTQYF. In DNA, the CDR3 is TGCGCCAGCACTTACCTGGGACTAGCGGGAGGGACAGATACGCAGTATTTT.

This clone has a handful of counts. The V call is TRBV14, the J call TRBJ1-1; a possible D gene is TRBD1 (5 bases). The CDR3 length is 13 residues. The germline gives CDR1 SGHDN, CDR2 FVKESK. Trimming took 4 bases from V and 3 from J, leaving 9 bases between them. CDR3 protein: CASSRSRDTEAFF. The CDR3 DNA reads TGTGCCAGCAGCCGAAGCAGGGACACTGAAGCTTTCTTT.

The chain is built from TRBV5-1 and TRBJ2-1; D is perhaps TRBD2 (6 bases). V was trimmed by 1 base and J by 1 base, leaving 9 bases between them. CDR1 and CDR2 from the germline V gene are SGHRS and YFSETQ. CDR3 size: 15 residues. In DNA, the CDR3 is TGCGCCAGCAGCTTGACGGGAGTGTCCTACAATGAGCAGTTCTTC. Translated: CASSLTGVSYNEQFF.

CDR3 region: CASSIGQGSGLYGYTF. CDR3 sequence (DNA): TGTGCCAGTAGTATCGGACAGGGGAGCGGGCTTTATGGCTACACCTTC. This chain joins TRBV19 and TRBJ1-2, with 9 nucleotides matching TRBD1. The CDR3 extends over 16 amino acids. CDR1 is LNHDA, CDR2 SQIVND, per germline (reference sequence). Trimming cost V 3 bases and J 5 bases; bases outside gene matches: 10. The variable domain in full, completed from reference TRBV19 and TRBJ1-2, reads DGGITQSPKYLFRKEGQNVTLSCEQNLNHDAMYWYRQDPGQGLRLIYYSQIVNDFQKGDIAEGYSVSREKKESFPLTVTSAQKNPTAFYLCASSIGQGSGLYGYTFGSGTRLTVV.

This rearrangement joins TRBV27 to TRBJ2-7, with D possibly TRBD1 on 5 matching bases. The CDR3 consists of 14 residues. Germline V gene lookup returns CDR1 MNHEY and CDR2 SMNVEV (reference sequence). V gave up 8 bases and J gave up 4 bases, with 18 bases separating them. In DNA, the CDR3 is TGTGCCAGCCGATTTGATTGGACAAAATACGAGCAGTACTTC. Protein: CASRFDWTKYEQYF.

V usage is TRBV10-3 and J usage is TRBJ2-3; TRBD2 might be the D (5 bases). CDR3 size: 14 residues. Looked up from germline, CDR1 is ENHRY and CDR2 is SYGVKD. Trimming left V 8 bases short and J 3 bases short, with 15 bases between. In DNA, the CDR3 is TGTGCCATCCGGGGAATTTGGGGAACAGATACGCAGTATTTT. Its protein is CAIRGIWGTDTQYF.